This T cell receptor beta chain came from a study of T cell changes during pregnancy in multiple sclerosis. The CDR3 covers 14 residues. V lost 3 bases and J lost 10; bases outside the gene matches: 6. CDR1 LNHDA and CDR2 SQIVND come from the germline V gene (reference sequence). Only in-frame clones appear in the TCRdb table, and some are missing; sequencing was by immunoSEQ multiplex PCR. The profile shows 30,000 to 45,000 clones, around 93% of them singletons. The J gene is TRBJ2-1, the V gene TRBV19; 10 nucleotides match TRBD2. This TCR was recovered from a female donor with multiple sclerosis, enrolled in a pregnancy study. The material sequenced was CD4+ T cells from peripheral blood mononuclear cells, taken in the first trimester of pregnancy. Here the CDR3 reads CASSMLAGVREQFF. CDR3 nucleotides: TGTGCCAGTAGTATGCTAGCGGGAGTGCGAGAGCAGTTCTTC.